The subject of this entry is one T cell receptor (beta chain). This record belongs to a study of blood T cell repertoires in COVID-19. Study information: The United States, Italy and Spain supplied acute and convalescent COVID-19 samples. From T cells, B-cell-depleted T cells, or PBMCs came the material, which was cDNA or gDNA.

Source study methods: Amplifying reference gene primers gave estimates of nucleated cell counts. Only in-frame clones appear in the TCRdb table, and some are missing; sequencing was by immunoSEQ multiplex PCR. The V and J calls and clone size were taken over from that table, and D and trimming were inferred from the DNA. The data contain about 59,000 clones, roughly 80% of them seen just once; the ten biggest clones take up more than 11%. V shed 2 bases and J shed 4 bases, with 8 bases lying between them. Germline assignment: CDR1 GTSNPN and CDR2 SVGIG (reference sequence). This CDR3 comprises 12 residues.

The source is a woman aged 70-85 years with acute or convalescent COVID-19. The V gene is TRBV30, the J gene TRBJ1-2, with TRBD1 as a possible D gene (6 bases). Material for sequencing was peripheral blood. CDR3: CAWSLTGYGYTF. The CDR3 DNA follows: TGTGCCTGGAGTTTGACAGGCTATGGCTACACCTTC.